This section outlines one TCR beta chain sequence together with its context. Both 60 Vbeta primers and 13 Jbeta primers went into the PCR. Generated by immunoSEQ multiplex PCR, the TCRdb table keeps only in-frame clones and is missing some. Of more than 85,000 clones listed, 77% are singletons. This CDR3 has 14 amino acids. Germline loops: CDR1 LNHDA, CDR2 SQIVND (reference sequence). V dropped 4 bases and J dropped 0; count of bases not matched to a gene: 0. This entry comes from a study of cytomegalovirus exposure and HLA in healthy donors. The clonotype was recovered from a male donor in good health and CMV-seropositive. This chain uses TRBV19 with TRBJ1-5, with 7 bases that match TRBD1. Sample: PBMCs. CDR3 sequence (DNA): TGTGCCAGTAGTAAGGGGGCTAGCAATCAGCCCCAGCATTTT. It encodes CASSKGASNQPQHF.